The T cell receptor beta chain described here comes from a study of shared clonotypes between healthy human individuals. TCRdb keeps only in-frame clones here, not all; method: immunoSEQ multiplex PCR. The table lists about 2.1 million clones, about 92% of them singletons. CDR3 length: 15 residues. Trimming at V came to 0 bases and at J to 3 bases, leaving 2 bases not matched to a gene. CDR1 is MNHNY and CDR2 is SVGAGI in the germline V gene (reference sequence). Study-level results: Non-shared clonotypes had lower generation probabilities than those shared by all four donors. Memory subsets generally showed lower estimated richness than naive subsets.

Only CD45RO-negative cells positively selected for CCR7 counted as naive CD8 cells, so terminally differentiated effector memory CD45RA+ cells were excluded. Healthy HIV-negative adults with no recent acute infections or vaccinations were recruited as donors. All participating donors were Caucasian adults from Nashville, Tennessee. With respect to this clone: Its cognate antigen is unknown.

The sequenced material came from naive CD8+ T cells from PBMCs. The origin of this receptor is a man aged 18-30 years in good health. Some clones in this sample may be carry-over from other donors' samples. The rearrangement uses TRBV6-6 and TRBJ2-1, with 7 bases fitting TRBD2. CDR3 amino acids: CASSYSPSGYNEQFF. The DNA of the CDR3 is TGTGCCAGCAGTTACTCGCCTAGCGGCTACAATGAGCAGTTCTTC.